This T cell receptor (beta chain) is from a study of shared clonotypes between healthy human individuals. The overall study: The cohort comprised two women and a few men. Their ages spanned 18 to 49 years. Study findings and constraints: Naive CD4 clonotype sharing across a few donors was 4% to 5%. Incomplete sequencing of sorted subsets was indicated by rarefaction despite large depth.

Clones were read by immunoSEQ multiplex PCR, and TCRdb kept only the in-frame ones, dropping some. Among under 1,100,000 clones listed, 60% to 80% were seen once. Germline values: CDR1 WNHNN, CDR2 SYGVQD (reference sequence). The CDR3 extends over 16 amino acids. After removal of 8 bases from V and 0 bases from J, the junction contained 3 bases not matched to a gene. As for this clone: As yet, its antigen is unknown.

The chain joins TRBV10-1 to TRBJ2-1; TRBD2 aligns across 14 bases. The material sequenced was memory CD4+ T cells sorted from blood. Specified subset: CD45RA-negative fraction. This sequence originates from a young man in good health. The CDR3 protein is CASGTSGRGSYNEQFF. CDR3 nucleotides: TGCGCCAGCGGGACTAGCGGGAGAGGCTCCTACAATGAGCAGTTCTTC.